These 22 T cell receptor beta chains share one sample of origin, sequenced in a study of T-cell reconstitution after alpha-beta-depleted transplantation in children (dated by TCRdb to about 2016). Sample treatment or condition, as interpreted from the label and publication: allogeneic hematopoietic cell transplantation with graft depleted of TCRalphabeta T cells and CD19 B cells. Library creation used PCR. Sequenced using an Illumina HiSeq 2500. To normalize quantification of the TCRbeta repertoire, the TCR libraries were built with molecular barcoding that relied on unique molecular identifiers. The raw public data were reprocessed by TCRdb itself: fastp quality trimming at Q25, MiXCR clonotype calling, in-frame beta chains only. A single entry per CDR3 protein holds the most common genes and DNA from its merged rows. This sample is represented by roughly 70,000 distinct CDR3 sequences; approximately 5% of them were singletons. Over 15% of the sample rests with the top ten.

Here the sequenced sample was PBMCs, mostly from graft donor cells, taken 180 days after TCRalphabeta/CD19-depleted stem cell transplant. The receptor set was obtained from a boy in the first two years of life who had a stem cell transplant for acute myeloid leukemia, so the T cells may come from the graft donor.

This clonotype was seen many times. The V call is TRBV7-9, the J call TRBJ1-2; weak D call: TRBD1 (6 bases). The V end was cut by 5 bases, the J end by 3 bases, with 13 bases between. The CDR3 is made up of 14 amino acids. Germline V gives CDR1 SEHNR, CDR2 FQNEAQ (reference sequence). The CDR3 sequence: CASSPRGRDYGYTF. In nucleotides, the CDR3 is TGTGCCAGCAGCCCCAGGGGAAGGGACTATGGCTACACCTTC.

This clonotype was recorded at least ten times. The CDR3 loop is CASSLEVQTGDGYTF. Written as DNA, the CDR3 is TGTGCCAGCAGCTTAGAAGTCCAAACGGGGGATGGCTACACCTTC. The chain joins TRBV7-9 to TRBJ1-2; the D gene is possibly TRBD1 (5 bases). CDR1 and CDR2 from the germline V gene are SEHNR and FQNEAQ (reference sequence). This CDR3 contains 15 residues. V was trimmed by 1 base and J by 6 bases, leaving 15 bases between them.

This clonotype was found many times. The genes are TRBV20-1 and TRBJ2-7; 9 bases line up with TRBD1. This CDR3 is 14 amino acids long. CDR1 is DFQATT, CDR2 SNEGSKA, per germline (reference sequence). V shed 5 bases and J 1 base; nucleotides not matched to a gene: 6. As DNA, the CDR3 is TGCAGTGCTTCTAGGGACAGGGTATCCTACGAGCAGTACTTC. Residues: CSASRDRVSYEQYF.

This clonotype was counted many times. The chain couples TRBV20-1 to TRBJ2-1, with a possible D match to TRBD2 (6 bases). Germline values: CDR1 DFQATT, CDR2 SNEGSKA (reference sequence). Trimming cost V 0 bases and J 4 bases, with 13 bases left between them. The CDR3 has 15 amino acids. The CDR3 spells CSARDWDLSYNEQFF. For the CDR3, the DNA is TGCAGTGCTAGAGATTGGGACTTGTCTTACAATGAGCAGTTCTTC.

This clonotype was counted ten times or more. The chain has TRBV15 and TRBJ2-3; D call uncertain. Germline V lookup: CDR1 LNHNV, CDR2 YYDKDF (reference sequence). V lost 4 bases, J lost 0 bases, and 14 bases lay in between. The CDR3 has 16 residues. This chain's CDR3 is CATSTGRRDSTDTQYF. CDR3 nucleotides: TGTGCCACCAGCACCGGACGGAGAGATAGCACAGATACGCAGTATTTT.

This clonotype was detected many times. V gene TRBV20-1 combines with J gene TRBJ2-7, with D possibly TRBD1 on 5 matching bases. CDR3 length: 16 residues. Germline V gene lookup returns CDR1 DFQATT and CDR2 SNEGSKA (reference sequence). V was trimmed by 2 bases and J by 4 bases, leaving 21 bases between them. The CDR3 loop is CSARPLDRFALYEQYV. The CDR3, as DNA: TGCAGTGCTAGACCCCTTGACAGATTCGCCCTTTACGAGCAGTACGTC.

In its sample, this clonotype was seen a few times. Just one base apart from a much larger clone, this may be a read error. V and J are TRBV3-1 and TRBJ2-6; perhaps TRBD1 as D (5 bases). CDR1 and CDR2 from the germline V gene are LGHDT and YNNKEL (reference sequence). The CDR3 totals 18 residues. The CDR3 nucleotides are TGTACCAGCAGTCCCCCAGGGATTCGTTCGCCTGGGGCCAACGTCCTGACTTTC. Translated, it gives CTSSPPGIRSPGANVLTF.

This clonotype came up many times. V and J are TRBV6-1 and TRBJ1-4; a possible D gene is TRBD1 (5 bases). CDR1 MNHNS and CDR2 SASEGT come from the germline V gene. There are 14 residues in the CDR3. V lost 6 bases to trimming and J lost 7 bases, with 15 bases between them. The CDR3 coding sequence is TGTGCCAGCAGACAGCTCGGGGCGAGTGAAAAACTGTTTTTT. Translation: CASRQLGASEKLFF.

This clonotype was picked up many times. The chain uses TRBV19 and TRBJ2-1, with 7 bases that match TRBD1. The CDR3 loop spans 14 amino acids. With V trimmed by 7 bases and J by 7 bases, 10 bases remained unmatched. From germline, CDR1 is LNHDA and CDR2 SQIVND (reference sequence). The CDR3 nucleotides read TGTGCCAGTACGGAGAGACAGGGTTGGAATGAGCAGTTCTTC. Its translation: CASTERQGWNEQFF. The whole variable domain, filled in from reference TRBV19 and TRBJ2-1, reads DGGITQSPKYLFRKEGQNVTLSCEQNLNHDAMYWYRQDPGQGLRLIYYSQIVNDFQKGDIAEGYSVSREKKESFPLTVTSAQKNPTAFYLCASTERQGWNEQFFGPGTRLTVL.

At least ten counts were recorded for this clonotype. The J gene is TRBJ2-5, the V gene TRBV5-1, with 9 bases identical to TRBD2. Germline V gene lookup returns CDR1 SGHRS and CDR2 YFSETQ. The CDR3 is made up of 16 amino acids. V shed 0 bases and J 4 bases; nucleotides not matched to a gene: 7. The CDR3 DNA reads TGCGCCAGCAGCTTGGTTTTGCGGGGGGGCCCAGAGACCCAGTACTTC. Its translation: CASSLVLRGGPETQYF.

The V and J genes are TRBV15 and TRBJ2-3; 8 bases map to TRBD1. Germline CDR1 LNHNV, CDR2 YYDKDF (reference sequence). The junction had 5 bases not matched to a gene; V was cut back by 3 bases and J by 3 bases. CDR3 length equals 15 residues. CDR3 sequence: CATSSRTGGTDTQYF. DNA of the CDR3: TGTGCCACCAGCAGTCGAACAGGGGGTACAGATACGCAGTATTTT.

This clonotype was detected ten times or more. This chain links TRBV20-1 with TRBJ2-2, with D unclear. Germline V gives CDR1 DFQATT, CDR2 SNEGSKA (reference sequence). This CDR3 spans 14 amino acids. V was trimmed by 3 bases and J by 2 bases, leaving 10 bases between them. The CDR3 spells CSARSRFNTGELFF. The CDR3 nucleotides read TGCAGTGCTAGGAGCAGGTTCAACACCGGGGAGCTGTTTTTT.

This clonotype was found many times. V and J are TRBV29-1 and TRBJ2-2, with D unclear. This CDR3 is 13 amino acids long. Trimming left V 4 bases short and J 1 base short, with 7 bases between. Germline loops: CDR1 SQVTM, CDR2 ANQGSEA. The CDR3, as DNA: TGCAGCGTTGTAAGGAGGAACACCGGGGAGCTGTTTTTT. This sequence encodes CSVVRRNTGELFF.

At least ten counts were recorded for this clonotype. The chain couples TRBV20-1 to TRBJ1-1; D is ambiguous. From germline, CDR1 is DFQATT and CDR2 SNEGSKA (reference sequence). The germline V and J ends were trimmed by 4 bases and 1 base, with 7 bases remaining between them. The CDR3 extends over 12 amino acids. The CDR3 nucleotides read TGCAGTGCTAATAACAGGAACACTGAAGCTTTCTTT. This sequence encodes CSANNRNTEAFF.

This clonotype was found many times. The rearrangement links TRBV20-1 to TRBJ2-3; 9 positions agree with TRBD2. The germline V gene has CDR1 DFQATT and CDR2 SNEGSKA (reference sequence). Losses at the gene ends were 1 base for V and 3 bases for J; bases not matched to a gene: 5. The CDR3 is 15 amino acids. Here the CDR3 DNA reads TGCAGTGCTAGAGGGGGCCTAGCGGGGACAGATACGCAGTATTTT. Translation: CSARGGLAGTDTQYF.

At least ten counts were recorded for this clonotype. The CDR3 spells CASSLDRGVLVPHYEQYF. The CDR3 DNA reads TGTGCCAGCAGCTTAGACAGGGGAGTACTTGTACCCCACTACGAGCAGTACTTC. V usage is TRBV11-2 and J usage is TRBJ2-7, with a weak D call TRBD1 (6 bases). V shed 0 bases and J shed 3 bases, with 21 bases lying between them. Germline lookup yields CDR1 SGHAT and CDR2 FQNNGV. CDR3 length: 18 amino acids.

The sample holds many counts of this clonotype. Sequence at one end of the junction differs from germline and may be a read error. The chain's CDR3 is CASSPPMRAARTGPSYEQYF. In nucleotides, the CDR3 is TGTGCGAGCAGCCCTCCGATGCGCGCGGCGAGGACAGGGCCGTCCTACGAGCAGTACTTC. The chain recombines TRBV12-3 or TRBV12-4 with TRBJ2-7, with TRBD1 matching 8 bases. The CDR3 contains 20 residues.

This clonotype was recorded at least ten times. This chain connects TRBV11-2 to TRBJ1-3, with TRBD1 identical over 10 bases. The germline gives CDR1 SGHAT, CDR2 FQNNGV. V dropped 5 bases and J dropped 4; count of bases not matched to a gene: 8. The length of the CDR3 is 16 residues. The chain's CDR3 is CASSLWTGGIGNTIYF. The CDR3 DNA reads as TGTGCCAGCAGCCTCTGGACAGGGGGGATAGGAAACACCATATATTTT.

At least ten counts were recorded for this clonotype. The chain carries TRBV3-1 and TRBJ2-2, with 8 bases fitting TRBD2. The V gene end was trimmed by 0 bases and the J gene end by 9 bases; junction bases not matched to a gene: 12. CDR1 LGHDT and CDR2 YNNKEL come from the germline V gene (reference sequence). The CDR3 extends over 17 amino acids. The CDR3 coding sequence is TGTGCCAGCAGCCAAGAGCGGGGGGCCCACCTTAGGTGGGAGCTGTTTTTT. This codes for CASSQERGAHLRWELFF.

This clonotype was recorded a few times. The rearrangement uses TRBV7-9 and TRBJ2-2, with a tentative D call TRBD2 (6 bases). This CDR3 is 16 amino acids long. In germline, CDR1 is SEHNR, CDR2 FQNEAQ (reference sequence). Trimming left V 10 bases short and J 4 bases short, with 22 bases between. CDR3 in amino acids: CAIPPPGDPGTGELFF. The CDR3 nucleotides read TGTGCCATCCCTCCCCCGGGGGATCCTGGCACCGGGGAGCTGTTTTTT. The whole variable domain, remainder taken from reference TRBV7-9 and TRBJ2-2, is DTGVSQNPRHKITKRGQNVTFRCDPISEHNRLYWYRQTLGQGPEFLTYFQNEAQLEKSRLLSDRFSAERPKGSFSTLEIQRTEQGDSAMYLCAIPPPGDPGTGELFFGEGSRLTVL.

There are many counts of this clonotype. V usage is TRBV12-3 or TRBV12-4 and J usage is TRBJ1-5; no definite D call. The CDR3 is 16 amino acids. V lost 5 bases, J lost 0 bases, and 14 bases lay in between. The CDR3 DNA sequence: TGTGCCAGCAGTCGCCTCGGGCCTTATAGCAATCAGCCCCAGCATTTT. Protein sequence: CASSRLGPYSNQPQHF.

This clonotype was observed at least ten times. This chain links TRBV12-3 or TRBV12-4 with TRBJ2-7, with no clear D. CDR3 length: 11 amino acids. V was shortened by 3 bases and J by 3 bases, with 3 bases between the two germline ends. For the CDR3, the DNA is TGTGCCAGCAGTTTCCTCTACGAGCAGTACTTC. As protein: CASSFLYEQYF.